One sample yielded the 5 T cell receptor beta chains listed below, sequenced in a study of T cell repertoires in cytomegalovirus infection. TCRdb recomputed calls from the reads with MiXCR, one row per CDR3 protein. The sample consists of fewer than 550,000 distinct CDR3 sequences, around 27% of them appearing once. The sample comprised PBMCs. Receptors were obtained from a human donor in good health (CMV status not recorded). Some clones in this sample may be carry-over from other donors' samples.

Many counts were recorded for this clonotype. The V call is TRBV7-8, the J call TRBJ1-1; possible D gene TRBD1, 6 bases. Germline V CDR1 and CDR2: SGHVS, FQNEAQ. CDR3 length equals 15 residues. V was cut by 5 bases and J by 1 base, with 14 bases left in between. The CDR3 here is CASSPRGGPNTEAFF. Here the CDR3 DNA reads TGTGCCAGCAGCCCCCGCGGGGGCCCGAACACTGAAGCTTTCTTT.

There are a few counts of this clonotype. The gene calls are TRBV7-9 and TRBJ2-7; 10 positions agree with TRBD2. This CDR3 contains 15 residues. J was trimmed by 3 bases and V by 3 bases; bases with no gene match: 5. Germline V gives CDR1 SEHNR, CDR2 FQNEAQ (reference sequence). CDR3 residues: CASSFLAGVSYEQYF. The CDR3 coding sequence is TGTGCCAGCAGCTTCCTAGCGGGAGTCAGCTACGAGCAGTACTTC.

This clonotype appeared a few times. The CDR3 bases are TGCGCCAGCAGCCAAGACCCGAAAGGGGGGGATGAGCAGTTCTTC. Protein sequence: CASSQDPKGGDEQFF. The genes are TRBV4-3 and TRBJ2-1; D is possibly TRBD2 (7 bases). This CDR3 spans 15 amino acids. The V gene's germline CDR1 is LGHNA and CDR2 YSLEER. Trimming took 0 bases from V and 8 from J, leaving 14 bases between them.

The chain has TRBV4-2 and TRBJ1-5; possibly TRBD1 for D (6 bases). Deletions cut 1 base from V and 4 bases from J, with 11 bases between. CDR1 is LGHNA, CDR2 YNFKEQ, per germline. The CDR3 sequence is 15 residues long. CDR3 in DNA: TGTGCCAGCAGCCAAGGCGGGGACACAAATCAGCCCCAGCATTTT. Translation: CASSQGGDTNQPQHF.

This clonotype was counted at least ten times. The DNA of the CDR3 is TGTGCCAGCAGTTACCCGGGACAGGGCGCCTACAATGAGCAGTTCTTC. Residues: CASSYPGQGAYNEQFF. The rearrangement uses TRBV6-5 and TRBJ2-1; 9 bases fit TRBD1. The germline gives CDR1 MNHEY, CDR2 SVGAGI. Germline trimming cut 2 bases from V and 2 bases from J; bases unmatched to any gene: 4. The CDR3 contains 16 residues.